Listed here are 15 T cell receptor beta chains from one sample, sequenced in a study of graft-versus-host responses after intestinal transplantation. Some clones are missing from TCRdb's copy, which holds only in-frame ones; the method was immunoSEQ multiplex PCR. The repertoire includes about 43,000 clones, over 85% of them detected once, and roughly 1.5% sits in the top ten. The starting material was PBMCs, obtained about 320 days after intestinal transplant. The receptors come from a human patient who received an intestinal transplant, so some T cells may come from the graft donor.

This chain joins TRBV6-5 and TRBJ1-6; TRBD1 might be the D (6 bases). V lost 7 bases and J lost 8, with 18 bases in between. There are 15 residues in the CDR3. Germline V lookup: CDR1 MNHEY, CDR2 SVGAGI. The CDR3 DNA is TGTGCCAGCACCCCCGGCAGGGGTTGGTATTCACCCCTCCACTTT. Translating gives CASTPGRGWYSPLHF.

This clone was observed a single time. The sample holds other DNA sequences that translate to the same CDR3. The chain couples TRBV2 to TRBJ1-4, with D perhaps TRBD1 (6 bases). Germline values: CDR1 SNHLY, CDR2 FYNNEI. V was shortened by 8 bases and J by 5 bases, with 15 bases between the two germline ends. This CDR3 contains 14 residues. Here the CDR3 DNA reads TGTGCCAGCGACCTGGAACAGGGAAATGAAAAACTGTTTTTT. Its translation is CASDLEQGNEKLFF.

This sequence joins TRBV4-1 and TRBJ1-3; a weak D match, TRBD1 (6 bases). This CDR3 comprises 15 residues. Germline CDR1 is MGHRA and CDR2 is YSYEKL. V shed 3 bases and J shed 3 bases, with 12 bases lying between them. The CDR3 DNA reads TGCGCCAGCAGCCAGAGGGGGGGGCATGGAAACACCATATATTTT. It encodes CASSQRGGHGNTIYF.

The genes are TRBV9 and TRBJ2-1; TRBD2 might be the D (6 bases). V was pared by 3 bases and J by 5 bases, with 12 bases between. CDR3 size: 14 residues. Germline V gives CDR1 SGDLS, CDR2 YYNGEE. CDR3 region: CASSARLGNNEQFF. The CDR3 DNA is TGTGCCAGCAGCGCCCGACTAGGAAACAATGAGCAGTTCTTC.

The chain employs TRBV19 and TRBJ2-1, with 14 bases lining up with TRBD2. The CDR3 covers 18 residues. Per the germline V gene, CDR1 is LNHDA and CDR2 is SQIVND (reference sequence). Trimming cost V 4 bases and J 1 base; bases outside gene matches: 6. CDR3 region: CASSRGLAGEGSYNEQFF. CDR3 sequence (DNA): TGTGCCAGTAGTAGGGGACTAGCGGGAGAGGGATCCTACAATGAGCAGTTCTTC.

This sequence joins TRBV11-2 and TRBJ2-1, with TRBD2 identical over 12 bases. CDR1 SGHAT and CDR2 FQNNGV come from the germline V gene. The junction had 15 bases not matched to a gene; V was cut back by 5 bases and J by 10 bases. The CDR3 contains 17 residues. This chain's CDR3 is CASSRNPSGGAFREQFF. CDR3 bases: TGTGCCAGCAGCCGAAACCCTAGCGGGGGGGCTTTTCGGGAGCAGTTCTTC.

This chain joins TRBV12-5 and TRBJ2-7; tentatively, D is TRBD2 (6 bases). Germline V gene lookup returns CDR1 LGHNT and CDR2 FRNRAP. The germline V and J ends were trimmed by 9 bases and 3 bases, with 24 bases remaining between them. CDR3 length: 16 residues. The CDR3 DNA follows: TGTGCTAGCACCGACCAAAAGGAGGGTTTTTTCTACGAGCAGTACTTC. Translating gives CASTDQKEGFFYEQYF.

The genes are TRBV5-1 and TRBJ2-3; 12 positions match TRBD2. With V trimmed by 1 base and J by 1 base, 1 base remained unmatched. CDR1 and CDR2 (germline): SGHRS, YFSETQ. This CDR3 region has 16 residues. Written as DNA, the CDR3 is TGCGCCAGCAGCTTGCCTAGCGGGGGGGGCACAGATACGCAGTATTTT. Protein: CASSLPSGGGTDTQYF. Filled out from reference TRBV5-1 and TRBJ2-3, the complete variable domain reads KAGVTQTPRYLIKTRGQQVTLSCSPISGHRSVSWYQQTPGQGLQFLFEYFSETQRNKGNFPGRFSGRQFSNSRSEMNVSTLELGDSALYLCASSLPSGGGTDTQYFGPGTRLTVL.

This chain connects TRBV9 to TRBJ2-2; D is perhaps TRBD2 (5 bases). Germline CDR1 is SGDLS and CDR2 is YYNGEE. Trimming took off 0 bases at V and 6 bases at J, with 18 bases between the two ends. This CDR3 region has 17 residues. The CDR3 DNA follows: TGTGCCAGCAGCGTAGACATGGGGAGTGCTCCGGCCGGGGAGCTGTTTTTT. Its translation is CASSVDMGSAPAGELFF.

This clone was counted a single time. V usage is TRBV30 and J usage is TRBJ2-1; 11 nucleotides line up with TRBD2. The germline V gene has CDR1 GTSNPN and CDR2 SVGIG (reference sequence). The ends lost 5 bases at V and 8 bases at J; junction bases unmatched: 8. The CDR3 has 14 residues. Written as DNA, the CDR3 is TGTGCCTGGGGACTAGCGGGCTTACACGATGAGCAGTTCTTC. Protein sequence: CAWGLAGLHDEQFF.

The chain combines TRBV19 with TRBJ1-2; D unresolved. The germline V and J ends were trimmed by 0 bases and 8 bases, with 10 bases remaining between them. This CDR3 is 13 amino acids long. Germline V gives CDR1 LNHDA, CDR2 SQIVND (reference sequence). The CDR3 reads CASSIEGSRGYTF. The CDR3 DNA sequence: TGTGCCAGTAGTATAGAGGGGTCTAGAGGCTACACCTTC.

The V gene is TRBV11-2, the J gene TRBJ1-2, with TRBD1 identical over 7 bases. Per the germline V gene, CDR1 is SGHAT and CDR2 is FQNNGV. The CDR3 is made up of 14 amino acids. V shed 4 bases, J shed 3 bases, and the junction held 5 bases outside the gene matches. DNA for the CDR3: TGTGCCAGCAGCTACTACAGGGGAGACTATGGCTACACCTTC. This sequence encodes CASSYYRGDYGYTF.

The V gene is TRBV18, the J gene TRBJ1-1; D not resolved. Trimming took 4 bases from V and 5 from J, leaving 5 bases between them. The CDR3 spans 11 residues. Looked up from germline, CDR1 is KGHSH and CDR2 is LQKENI. The CDR3 DNA reads as TGTGCCAGCTCACAGAGAACTGAAGCTTTCTTT. Translated, it gives CASSQRTEAFF.

The chain recombines TRBV18 with TRBJ2-7, with 9 bases lining up with TRBD1. V gave up 4 bases and J gave up 2 bases; unmatched junction bases: 9. This CDR3 spans 16 amino acids. The germline V gene has CDR1 KGHSH and CDR2 LQKENI. This CDR3 reads CASSLPGDRATYEQYF. The CDR3 nucleotides read TGTGCCAGCTCACTCCCAGGGGACAGGGCTACCTACGAGCAGTACTTC.

The rearrangement uses TRBV5-1 and TRBJ2-7; D may be TRBD2 (6 bases). V lost 2 bases, J lost 5 bases, and 17 bases lay in between. Germline V gene sequence: CDR1 SGHRS, CDR2 YFSETQ. The CDR3 covers 15 residues. This chain's CDR3 is CASSLDGTPTNEQYF. DNA of the CDR3: TGCGCCAGCAGCTTAGATGGGACTCCTACCAACGAGCAGTACTTC.